This T cell receptor beta chain is drawn from a study of control samples from healthy donors and cancer patients. Sequencing was performed with immunoSEQ multiplex PCR; in TCRdb, only in-frame clones are kept and a portion is missing. The table shows 65,000 to 95,000 clones, with around 87% occurring only once. Germline assignment: CDR1 MNHEY and CDR2 SVGEGT. V lost 6 bases and J 0 bases, leaving 15 bases between the germline ends. The CDR3 spans 16 residues. The sequence came from a man between 50 and 59 years old in good health. Specimen: blood. The J gene is TRBJ1-5, the V gene TRBV6-2 or TRBV6-3; no clear D gene. CDR3 residues: CASSPDFHLSNQPQHF. The CDR3 DNA follows: TGTGCCAGCAGCCCAGATTTTCACCTTAGCAATCAGCCCCAGCATTTT.